Sequencing of this T cell receptor beta chain was carried out in a study of blood T cell repertoires in COVID-19. In the study overall: Specimens from acute and convalescent COVID-19 originated in the United States, Italy and Spain. PBMCs, B-cell-depleted T cells, or T cells were the source of the cDNA or gDNA that made up the material.

This CDR3 is 17 amino acids long. V was clipped by 3 bases and J by 4 bases; unmatched bases: 13. In germline, CDR1 is LGHNA, CDR2 YNFKEQ. In the original workflow: By means of reference gene primer amplification, nucleated cell counts were estimated. Profiling relied on immunoSEQ multiplex PCR, and the TCRdb table lists in-frame clones only, not all of them. The V and J calls and clone size were taken over from that table, and D and trimming were inferred from the DNA. In the table there are some 38,000 clones, 90% of which are singletons. The rearrangement links TRBV4-2 to TRBJ2-5; 8 bases are a match to TRBD1. The sample comprised peripheral blood. This clonotype was obtained from a man between 60 and 75 years old with active or convalescent COVID-19. DNA for the CDR3: TGTGCCAGCAGCCACCCCACCCCGGACAGGGCTATAGAGACCCAGTACTTC. Its translation: CASSHPTPDRAIETQYF.